Shown below are 3 T cell receptor beta chains from a single sample sequenced in a study of beta chain features in type 1 diabetes. The entirety of the isolated RNA underwent reverse transcription, so expressed TCRB transcripts were sequenced. Measured with immunoSEQ multiplex PCR; TCRdb has only the in-frame clones, and not every one. The data show approximately 250,000 clones, 12% to 15% seen once. Sequencing was done on a sample of naive CD4+ T cells from blood. The receptors here all came from a woman between 35 and 50 years old in good health.

The V and J genes are TRBV7-2 and TRBJ2-2, with 8 nucleotides matching TRBD1. CDR1 and CDR2 from the germline V gene are SGHTA and FQGNSA. The ends lost 4 bases at V and 5 bases at J; junction bases unmatched: 6. The CDR3 is 15 amino acids. The CDR3 is CASSYGQGRTGELFF. For the CDR3, the DNA is TGTGCCAGCAGCTACGGACAGGGACGAACCGGGGAGCTGTTTTTT.

As to this clone: The same CDR3 can be traced to other DNA sequences in this sample. The rearrangement uses TRBV4-1 and TRBJ1-4, with 7 bases matching TRBD1. Germline trimming cut 1 base from V and 7 bases from J; bases unmatched to any gene: 3. Germline V gene data show CDR1 as MGHRA and CDR2 as YSYEKL. This CDR3 has 14 residues. This CDR3 reads CASSQGQGGEKLFF. CDR3 DNA: TGCGCCAGCAGCCAAGGACAGGGTGGTGAAAAACTGTTTTTT.

Only a few counts were recorded for this clone. V usage is TRBV7-6 and J usage is TRBJ2-5; 11 bases fit TRBD2. V lost 2 bases, J lost 1 base, and 0 bases stayed unmatched. The CDR3 covers 15 residues. Germline-derived CDR1 and CDR2 are SGHVS and FNYEAQ. In nucleotides, the CDR3 is TGTGCCAGCAGCTTACTAGCGGGGGGCCAAGAGACCCAGTACTTC. Amino acid sequence: CASSLLAGGQETQYF.